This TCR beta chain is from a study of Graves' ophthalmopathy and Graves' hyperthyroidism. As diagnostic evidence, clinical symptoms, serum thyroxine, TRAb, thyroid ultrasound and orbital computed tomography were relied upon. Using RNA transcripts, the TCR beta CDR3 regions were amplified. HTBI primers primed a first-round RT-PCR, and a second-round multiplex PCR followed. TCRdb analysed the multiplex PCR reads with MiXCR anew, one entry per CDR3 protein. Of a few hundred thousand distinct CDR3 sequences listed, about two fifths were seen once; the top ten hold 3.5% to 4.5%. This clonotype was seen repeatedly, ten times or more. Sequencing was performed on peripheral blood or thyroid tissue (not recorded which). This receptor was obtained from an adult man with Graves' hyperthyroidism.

The CDR3 loop reads CASSLVQGPGGELFF. The CDR3, as DNA: TGTGCCAGCAGCTTGGTGCAGGGTCCTGGCGGGGAGCTGTTTTTT. This chain joins TRBV5-5 and TRBJ2-2; a possible D gene is TRBD1 (5 bases). The CDR3 length is 15 residues. Germline CDR1 and CDR2: SGHKS and YYEKEE (reference sequence). Trimming left V 0 bases short and J 7 bases short, with 13 bases between.